This T cell receptor (beta chain) was captured in a study of sequential checkpoint blockade in melanoma. The wider study: Patients were randomized 1:1 to nivolumab-then-ipilimumab or ipilimumab-then-nivolumab first-line. Both treatment sequences were followed by maintenance nivolumab.

Regarding treatment: randomized to nivolumab then ipilimumab (arm A) or the reverse (arm B). This table comes from immunoSEQ multiplex PCR, and its TCRdb copy is limited to in-frame clones, with some not included. The sample has 3,400 or so clones, 15% to 20% seen once. This clone was recorded at least ten times. Its ends do not fully match the called genes, so a read error is possible. Germline assignment: CDR1 SGHNT and CDR2 YENEEA. The CDR3 has 14 residues. The source material was tumor tissue (inferred from file names), sampled from a patient given nivolumab and ipilimumab in sequence. The sequence was collected from a human donor with melanoma. The J gene is TRBJ2-5, the V gene TRBV11-3; D call uncertain. Here the CDR3 DNA reads TGTGCTAGCAGCTTAGGGATAACTCAAGAGACCCAGTACTTC. Its translation is CASSLGITQETQYF.